The entry that follows covers one TCR beta chain sequence. Naivety among CD8 cells was defined by CD45RO negativity and positive CCR7 selection, thereby excluding terminally differentiated effector memory CD45RA+ cells. TCRdb's table, derived via immunoSEQ multiplex PCR, lists solely in-frame clones and lacks some. The data contain around 2.1 million clones, about 93% of them singletons. These data come from a study of shared clonotypes between healthy human individuals. Germline CDR1 MNHEY, CDR2 SVGAGI. With 4 bases clipped from V and 7 bases from J, the junction kept 8 bases outside the gene matches. This CDR3 is built from 15 residues.

The chain uses TRBV6-5 and TRBJ2-1; TRBD2 agrees at 9 bases. The TCR comes from a man aged 18 to 35 in good health. Some clones in this sample may be carry-over from other donors' samples. Sequencing was done on a sample of naive CD8+ T cells from PBMCs. The CDR3: CASSFLSGSGNEQFF. The CDR3, as DNA: TGTGCCAGCAGTTTCCTTAGCGGGAGTGGTAATGAGCAGTTCTTC.